These T cell receptor beta chains were read from a single sample in a study of beta chain features in type 1 diabetes. This table comes from immunoSEQ multiplex PCR, and its TCRdb copy is limited to in-frame clones, with some not included. The repertoire holds around 180,000 clones, with approximately 8% as singletons. Sequenced input: central memory CD4+ T cells from blood. Source of these receptors: a man younger than 35 with type 1 diabetes. Each CDR3 is given with its conserved first and last residue. The D gene is left open where the match is weak. For some rows the clone size is stated as once, few or many, or as a class when expanded; others skip it.

few,TRBV11-2,TRBD2,TRBJ2-7,CASGIGGYSYEQYF,TGTGCCAGCGGGATCGGGGGGTATTCCTACGAGCAGTACTTC
few,TRBV2,TRBD1,TRBJ2-7,CASSVRGFEYEQYF,TGTGCCAGCAGCGTCAGGGGGTTCGAATACGAGCAGTACTTC
-,TRBV5-1,-,TRBJ2-3,CASSHVADTQYF,TGCGCCAGCAGTCATGTAGCAGATACGCAGTATTTT
few,TRBV6-1,-,TRBJ1-5,CASSERVEYLSNQPQHF,TGTGCCAGCAGTGAGAGGGTTGAGTACCTGAGCAATCAGCCCCAGCATTTT
few,TRBV6-6,TRBD1,TRBJ2-7,CASSQPPGQGSYEQYF,TGTGCCAGCAGTCAGCCCCCGGGACAGGGGTCCTACGAGCAGTACTTC
-,TRBV7-2,TRBD1,TRBJ2-7,CASSPRTGRGEQYF,TGTGCCAGCAGCCCCAGGACAGGTAGGGGGGAGCAGTACTTC
-,TRBV27,TRBD2,TRBJ2-1,CASSSEWGGGGQQVDEQFF,TGTGCCAGCAGTTCCGAATGGGGCGGGGGAGGCCAACAAGTGGATGAGCAGTTCTTC
-,TRBV9,-,TRBJ2-6,CASSVGARAGTTNVLTF,TGTGCCAGCAGCGTAGGGGCGCGGGCAGGCACAACCAACGTCCTGACTTTC
few,TRBV19,TRBD2,TRBJ2-7,CASSLAGGYEQYF,TGTGCCAGTAGTCTAGCGGGAGGCTACGAGCAGTACTTC
-,TRBV18,-,TRBJ2-1,CASSPGLLTFNEQFF,TGTGCCAGCTCCCCGGGACTCCTAACCTTTAATGAGCAGTTCTTC
-,TRBV19,TRBD1,TRBJ2-4,CASNRGTGKNIQYF,TGTGCCAGTAATCGAGGGACAGGGAAAAACATTCAGTACTTC
-,TRBV5-8,-,TRBJ2-5,CASSNARKGRQETQYF,TGTGCCAGCAGCAATGCTAGGAAAGGGAGACAAGAGACCCAGTACTTC
-,TRBV13,-,TRBJ2-4,CASSFRDSYKNIQYF,TGTGCCAGCAGCTTCCGGGACTCCTACAAAAACATTCAGTACTTC
few,TRBV7-2,TRBD2,TRBJ2-5,CASSSTPGGRVGTQYF,TGTGCCAGCAGCTCAACCCCGGGGGGGCGTGTGGGGACCCAGTACTTC
-,TRBV2,TRBD2,TRBJ2-3,CASSEVRAGAITDTQYF,TGTGCCAGCAGTGAAGTACGAGCGGGGGCGATCACAGATACGCAGTATTTT
-,TRBV28,TRBD1,TRBJ2-7,CASRRQGGSYEQYF,TGTGCCAGCAGAAGACAGGGGGGTTCCTACGAGCAGTACTTC
few,TRBV28,-,TRBJ1-6,CASTTEGLESPLHF,TGTGCCAGCACCACGGAGGGACTTGAATCACCCCTCCACTTT
-,TRBV6-1,TRBD2,TRBJ2-1,CASRSETSGGNEQFF,TGTGCCAGCAGATCGGAGACTAGCGGGGGGAATGAGCAGTTCTTC
many,TRBV2,TRBD1,TRBJ2-2,CASTPRTGRTGELFF,TGTGCCAGCACGCCCCGGACAGGGCGCACCGGGGAGCTGTTTTTT
few,TRBV21-1,-,TRBJ2-5,CASSARTSAIQETQYF,TGTGCCAGCAGCGCTAGGACTAGCGCCATCCAAGAGACCCAGTACTTC
-,TRBV30,-,TRBJ1-2,CAWGALGLLGYTF,TGTGCCTGGGGGGCCCTTGGGCTCTTAGGCTACACCTTC
few,TRBV6-1,-,TRBJ1-1,CASIETGNTEAFF,TGTGCCAGCATCGAGACAGGGAACACTGAAGCTTTCTTT
few,TRBV2,-,TRBJ1-1,CASSVGGARSLAEAFF,TGTGCCAGCAGTGTGGGAGGGGCGCGTAGTCTCGCTGAAGCTTTCTTT
few,TRBV4-1,TRBD2,TRBJ2-3,CASSQGRLAGGQQTQYF,TGCGCCAGCAGCCAAGGTCGACTAGCGGGGGGGCAACAAACGCAGTATTTT
few,TRBV11-3,TRBD2,TRBJ2-3,CASGAGGTDTQYF,TGTGCCAGCGGAGCGGGGGGCACAGATACGCAGTATTTT
-,TRBV19,TRBD1,TRBJ1-2,CASSFRDSKTNYGYTF,TGTGCCAGTAGTTTCCGGGACAGCAAAACTAACTATGGCTACACCTTC
few,TRBV18,-,TRBJ2-7,CASSLDGVYEQYF,TGTGCCAGCTCACTAGATGGTGTCTACGAGCAGTACTTC
few,TRBV7-9,-,TRBJ2-5,CASSRGLDQETQYF,TGTGCCAGCAGCCGTGGACTGGACCAAGAGACCCAGTACTTC
few,TRBV18,-,TRBJ2-5,CASSPSDSAETQYF,TGTGCCAGCTCACCCTCGGACAGCGCAGAGACCCAGTACTTC
few,TRBV5-4,-,TRBJ1-2,CASSFERDYGYTF,TGTGCCAGCAGCTTTGAAAGAGACTATGGCTACACCTTC
-,TRBV18,TRBD2,TRBJ2-7,CASSPLGGGAAYEQYF,TGTGCCAGCTCACCACTCGGCGGGGGGGCGGCCTACGAGCAGTACTTC
few,TRBV6-5,TRBD1,TRBJ2-1,CASGTQGEAYNEQFF,TGTGCCAGCGGAACACAGGGGGAGGCCTACAATGAGCAGTTCTTC
-,TRBV5-4,TRBD1,TRBJ1-4,CASSGGTDIISEKLFF,TGTGCCAGCAGCGGGGGGACAGACATTATCAGTGAAAAACTGTTTTTT
few,TRBV5-1,-,TRBJ1-6,CASSRDRQSSYNSPLHF,TGCGCCAGCAGCAGAGACCGACAGAGCTCCTATAATTCACCCCTCCACTTT
few,TRBV7-2,TRBD2,TRBJ2-2,CASSLAASGTNTGELFF,TGTGCCAGCAGCTTAGCAGCTAGCGGAACGAACACCGGGGAGCTGTTTTTT
-,TRBV27,TRBD2,TRBJ2-1,CASSLRPTSGSYNEQFF,TGTGCCAGCAGTTTAAGGCCGACTAGCGGGAGCTACAATGAGCAGTTCTTC
few,TRBV7-9,TRBD2,TRBJ2-1,CASSLGTSGGHEFF,TGTGCCAGCAGCTTAGGGACTAGCGGGGGGCATGAGTTCTTC
-,TRBV5-6,-,TRBJ2-4,CASSLAWQNIQYF,TGTGCCAGCAGCTTGGCCTGGCAAAACATTCAGTACTTC
many,TRBV7-2,-,TRBJ2-5,CASSLGPGQGETQYF,TGTGCCAGCAGCTTAGGCCCCGGGCAGGGGGAGACCCAGTACTTC
few,TRBV14,TRBD1,TRBJ2-7,CASSHSDRANEQYF,TGTGCCAGCAGCCATTCCGACAGGGCGAACGAGCAGTACTTC
-,TRBV5-1,-,TRBJ1-1,CASGSAQDTEAFF,TGCGCCAGCGGATCGGCACAGGACACTGAAGCTTTCTTT
-,TRBV5-1,-,TRBJ2-1,CASSLAGNEQFF,TGCGCCAGCAGCTTGGCCGGCAATGAGCAGTTCTTC
-,TRBV9,TRBD2,TRBJ2-7,CASSGTSGVGEQYF,TGTGCCAGCAGCGGGACTAGCGGGGTAGGGGAGCAGTACTTC
-,TRBV7-9,-,TRBJ2-7,CASSPAYEQYF,TGTGCCAGCAGCCCAGCCTACGAGCAGTACTTC
few,TRBV4-1,TRBD2,TRBJ2-1,CASSQQLAGGRNEQFF,TGCGCCAGCAGCCAACAACTAGCGGGAGGGCGGAATGAGCAGTTCTTC
few,TRBV30,-,TRBJ1-3,CAWSVPGTSINTIYF,TGTGCCTGGAGTGTACCCGGTACTTCAATAAACACCATATATTTT
few,TRBV6-1,TRBD1,TRBJ2-7,CASTLLGQGIYEQYF,TGTGCCAGCACACTGCTGGGACAGGGAATCTACGAGCAGTACTTC
few,TRBV2,TRBD2,TRBJ2-2,CASSPRTSGAGELFF,TGTGCCAGCAGTCCTCGGACTAGCGGCGCCGGGGAGCTGTTTTTT
-,TRBV9,-,TRBJ2-1,CASSPHLGAEQFF,TGTGCCAGCAGCCCACACCTAGGTGCTGAGCAGTTCTTC
few,TRBV28,-,TRBJ2-5,CASSVSSQETQYF,TGTGCCAGCAGCGTATCCAGCCAAGAGACCCAGTACTTC
few,TRBV15,-,TRBJ2-1,CATSRALQSSSYNEQFF,TGTGCCACCAGCAGAGCCCTACAGTCCTCCTCCTACAATGAGCAGTTCTTC